The entry that follows covers one T cell receptor (beta chain) sequence. Which antigen it targets is not known. No clone much larger than this one lies a single base away; base qualities are absent. The data stem from a study of OX40 agonist ivuxolimab in advanced cancers. Notes on the research overall: Ivuxolimab, which targeted the costimulatory receptor OX40 (CD134), was an agonistic, fully human IgG2 monoclonal antibody. Intravenous ivuxolimab was administered to patients every 2 weeks at six dose levels: 0.01, 0.1, 0.3, 1.5, 3 and 10 mg/kg. Of the 50 or so patients in dose escalation, some 20 had hepatocellular carcinoma, approximately 15 had melanoma, 9 had renal cell carcinoma and 9 had head and neck cancer. In the dose-escalation cohort, approximately 82% of patients were male, and the mean age was 60 years with a range of roughly 20 to 79. Patients were allowed to have had prior anti-PD-1, anti-PD-L1 or anti-CTLA-4 therapy, and 40% to 45% of the dose-escalation patients had previously received checkpoint inhibitors. Partial responses occurred in three dose-escalation patients, of whom one had hepatocellular carcinoma and two had cutaneous melanoma. The purpose of peripheral TCRbeta sequencing was to test whether ivuxolimab changed TCR sequence diversity and led to clonal T-cell expansion. The paper describes the monotherapy dose-escalation part (N ≈ 51 patients) of the phase I trial of ivuxolimab. General study outcomes and caveats: In the 0.1-3.0 mg/kg groups, partial responders were among the patients with the lowest normalized peripheral clonal expansion, particularly in CD8+ T cells. Low levels of normalized T-cell clonal expansion were also seen in some nonresponding patients. After ivuxolimab, expanded clones were on average more numerous among CD8+ T cells than among CD4+ T cells. Antigen specificity was not determined for the clonally expanded peripheral T cells. At doses of 0.1 to 3.0 mg/kg, clonal expansion of both CD4+ and CD8+ blood T cells was observed from baseline to week 6.

In the germline V gene, CDR1 corresponds to KGHSH and CDR2 to LQKENI. The CDR3 holds 13 amino acids from the cysteine to the phenylalanine. CDR3 DNA only is kept here, 39 bases in frame from base 1. V was cut back by 2 bases and J by 1 base, leaving a gap of 5 bases between them. Patients with autoimmune disease history or receiving systemic immunosuppression were excluded from the trial. In every dose cohort, peripheral blood was drawn for TCR sequencing at baseline, cycle 4 day 1, and cycle 7 day 1. The samples were taken from a phase I, first-in-human, multicenter, open-label dose-escalation trial of ivuxolimab. The trial enrolled adults with locally advanced or metastatic head and neck squamous cell, hepatocellular, melanoma or renal cell carcinoma. Before TCR sequencing, CD4+ T cells and CD8+ T cells from peripheral blood were sorted into separate populations. For sequencing of the TCRbeta CDR3 region, genomic DNA was extracted from the sorted cells. The immunoSEQ Assay was used for sequencing of TCRbeta CDR3 regions. Sourced from immuneACCESS, this table was stored by TCRdb with only in-frame sequences that have V and J called. A share of the clones is absent; for the studies checked, an unresolved V gene accounts for under half, and the remainder has no known explanation. The sample table contains roughly 75,000 clones; only one count was recorded for about 86% of them. The top ten constitute around 6% of the sample.

The chain couples TRBV18 to TRBJ1-1; the D gene cannot be resolved reliably. The material was CD4+ or CD8+ T cells sorted from blood, obtained in a trial of the OX40 agonist ivuxolimab. This sequence was found in an adult with an advanced solid tumor such as melanoma, head and neck, liver or kidney cancer. The CDR3 loop reads CASSPVWNTEAFF. The sequence in DNA is TGTGCCAGCTCACCAGTCTGGAACACTGAAGCTTTCTTT. Joined to the reference TRBV18 and TRBJ1-1 proteins, this CDR3 gives the full variable domain: NAGVMQNPRHLVRRRGQEARLRCSPMKGHSHVYWYRQLPEEGLKFMVYLQKENIIDESGMPKERFSAEFPKEGPSILRIQQVVRGDSAAYFCASSPVWNTEAFFGQGTRLTVV.